Listed here are 25 T cell receptor beta chains from one sample, sequenced in a study of coeliac disease (dated 2022 in TCRdb). Library method: the immunoSEQ multiplex PCR assay. TCRdb obtained this table from immuneACCESS and retained in-frame rearrangements with V and J assigned. These tables miss some clones; where compared with another copy, unresolved V genes account for less than half of the shortfall, and the remainder is unexplained. In this sample the table shows 5,000 or so clones, roughly two thirds of which occur a single time. In total, the top ten clones hold approximately 10% of the sample. The material sequenced was lamina propria lymphocytes from the gut. The label giving this sample's cell subset or site can be read as: lamina propria cell (LPC) fraction of small intestinal biopsy. All receptors derive from a woman in her 70s with celiac disease.

The chain couples TRBV18 to TRBJ1-5, with D uncertain. With 0 bases removed from V and 5 bases from J, the gap between germline ends came to 11 bases. Germline V gene lookup returns CDR1 KGHSH and CDR2 LQKENI. This CDR3 spans 15 amino acids. CDR3 DNA: TGTGCCAGCTCACCACCGGGAGGGTCCGATCAGCCCCAGCATTTT. It codes for CASSPPGGSDQPQHF.

The rearrangement joins TRBV4-1 to TRBJ1-3; 9 bases line up with TRBD1. Germline CDR1 MGHRA, CDR2 YSYEKL. This CDR3 is 18 amino acids long. V shed 1 base and J 0 bases; nucleotides not matched to a gene: 7. CDR3 coding DNA: TGCGCCAGCAGCCAAGCCGGGACAGGGCACTTCTCTGGAAACACCATATATTTT. Residues: CASSQAGTGHFSGNTIYF.

The gene calls are TRBV7-3 and TRBJ1-1, with 9 bases that match TRBD1. In germline, CDR1 is SGHTA, CDR2 FQGTGA. This CDR3 has 18 amino acids. V trimming: 5 bases; J trimming: 0 bases; junction bases outside the gene matches: 13. CDR3 DNA sequence: TGTGCCAGCAGCCCTGGTACAGGGGGCGGGGGGTTGAACACTGAAGCTTTCTTT. Translated: CASSPGTGGGGLNTEAFF.

This clone was recorded a few times. J is TRBJ1-5 and V is TRBV7-8; D may be TRBD1 (5 bases). Germline CDR1 is SGHVS and CDR2 is FQNEAQ. The germline V and J ends were trimmed by 2 bases and 3 bases, with 14 bases remaining between them. The CDR3 consists of 16 residues. The CDR3 DNA follows: TGTGCCAGCAGCTTAAGGGGTATCGATCCCAATCAGCCCCAGCATTTT. This encodes CASSLRGIDPNQPQHF.

The rearrangement joins TRBV10-1 to TRBJ2-7; D call uncertain. This CDR3 comprises 16 residues. Trimming took off 2 bases at V and 3 bases at J, with 17 bases between the two ends. Germline-derived CDR1 and CDR2 are WNHNN and SYGVQD (reference sequence). The CDR3 DNA reads as TGCGCCAGCAGTGAGACTGGGCCTGGATCTATCTACGAGCAGTACTTC. Its translation: CASSETGPGSIYEQYF.

The chain joins TRBV18 to TRBJ1-1, with D tentatively TRBD1 (6 bases). The CDR3 has 16 residues. Trimming shortened V by 4 bases and J by 4 bases, and 19 bases separated the two germline ends. Per the germline V gene, CDR1 is KGHSH and CDR2 is LQKENI. Written as DNA, the CDR3 is TGTGCCAGCTCACGTCAGGGGACGGGGGGGGGCACTGAAGCTTTCTTT. Encoded protein: CASSRQGTGGGTEAFF.

The V gene is TRBV30, the J gene TRBJ1-3; 10 positions agree with TRBD1. V dropped 1 base and J dropped 1; count of bases not matched to a gene: 16. The CDR3 has 20 residues. CDR1 is GTSNPN and CDR2 is SVGIG in the germline V gene (reference sequence). CDR3 nucleotide sequence: TGTGCCTGGAGTGGATACGGGACAGGGGTCGGCAGGGAATCTGGAAACACCATATATTTT. This encodes CAWSGYGTGVGRESGNTIYF.

This chain joins TRBV5-4 and TRBJ2-1; D remains ambiguous. Trimming shortened V by 2 bases and J by 0 bases, and 9 bases separated the two germline ends. The CDR3 contains 15 residues. Germline V gives CDR1 SGHNT, CDR2 YYREEE (reference sequence). The CDR3, as DNA: TGTGCCAGCAGCTTAGCTTTCCGCTCCTACAATGAGCAGTTCTTC. Translated, it gives CASSLAFRSYNEQFF.

The rearrangement joins TRBV4-1 to TRBJ1-2; no reliable D call. The V gene's germline CDR1 is MGHRA and CDR2 YSYEKL. This CDR3 region has 15 residues. Trimming stripped 1 base from V and 0 bases from J, with 9 bases between. CDR3 in DNA: TGCGCCAGCAGCCAAGGTTCGGGAGCTAACTATGGCTACACCTTC. Amino acids: CASSQGSGANYGYTF.

In this sample, this clone turned up a few times. This chain connects TRBV6-6 to TRBJ2-5; possibly TRBD1 for D (6 bases). Germline V gene lookup returns CDR1 MNHNY and CDR2 SVGAGI (reference sequence). The CDR3 is 11 residues long. Trimming took 6 bases from V and 5 from J, leaving 7 bases between them. The CDR3 coding sequence is TGTGCCAGCAGACAGGGCGAGACCCAGTACTTC. As protein: CASRQGETQYF.

J is TRBJ1-5 and V is TRBV4-3; 7 positions agree with TRBD1. With 5 bases clipped from V and 4 bases from J, the junction kept 5 bases outside the gene matches. The germline V gene has CDR1 LGHNA and CDR2 YSLEER. This CDR3 is built from 14 residues. CDR3 sequence: CASSVQGPNQPQHF. Here the CDR3 DNA reads TGCGCCAGCAGCGTACAGGGGCCTAATCAGCCCCAGCATTTT.

V gene TRBV9 combines with J gene TRBJ2-3; D unclear. Between the trimmed V and J ends, which lost 0 bases and 7 bases, there was a span of 15 bases. The germline gives CDR1 SGDLS, CDR2 YYNGEE. The CDR3 consists of 15 residues. The CDR3 sequence is CASSVGLEGGNTQYF. The CDR3 DNA sequence: TGTGCCAGCAGCGTAGGGCTAGAAGGCGGAAATACGCAGTATTTT.

The rearrangement uses TRBV7-3 and TRBJ1-2; 7 bases are shared with TRBD1. Trimming removed 3 bases from V and 4 bases from J; junction bases left unmatched: 2. This CDR3 has 13 residues. Germline CDR1 and CDR2: SGHTA and FQGTGA. The CDR3 loop reads CASSFPGGYGYTF. As DNA, the CDR3 is TGTGCCAGCAGCTTTCCAGGGGGCTATGGCTACACCTTC.

The chain couples TRBV19 to TRBJ2-1; maybe TRBD2 (5 bases). Trimming took 6 bases from V and 3 from J, leaving 9 bases between them. This CDR3 has 13 amino acids. From germline, CDR1 is LNHDA and CDR2 SQIVND (reference sequence). The CDR3 sequence: CASSGVYYNEQFF. The CDR3 DNA reads as TGTGCCAGTAGCGGGGTGTACTACAATGAGCAGTTCTTC.

This chain uses TRBV29-1 with TRBJ1-1, with D possibly matching TRBD1 (5 bases). Deletions cut 7 bases from V and 1 base from J, with 10 bases between. The CDR3 loop spans 12 amino acids. Germline CDR1 reads SQVTM; CDR2 reads ANQGSEA. As DNA, the CDR3 is TGCAGCGCCGCAGGGCGGAACACTGAAGCTTTCTTT. Protein sequence: CSAAGRNTEAFF.

V and J are TRBV19 and TRBJ1-1; D unclear. The CDR3 loop spans 11 amino acids. Trimming cost V 5 bases and J 6 bases, with 7 bases left between them. Germline V gene data show CDR1 as LNHDA and CDR2 as SQIVND (reference sequence). The CDR3 region is CASSWGAEAFF. The CDR3 coding sequence is TGTGCCAGTAGTTGGGGAGCTGAAGCTTTCTTT.

CDR3 region: CSVEVGDRGIYEQYF. CDR3 DNA sequence: TGCAGCGTTGAAGTCGGGGACAGGGGAATCTACGAGCAGTACTTC. The rearrangement uses TRBV29-1 and TRBJ2-7, with 10 bases that match TRBD1. This CDR3 is built from 15 residues. V lost 1 base to trimming and J lost 3 bases; unmatched junction nucleotides: 6. Germline-derived CDR1 and CDR2 are SQVTM and ANQGSEA.

The chain recombines TRBV6-1 with TRBJ2-1, with TRBD2 identical over 10 bases. Trimming removed 5 bases from V and 9 bases from J; junction bases left unmatched: 7. CDR1 and CDR2 from the germline V gene are MNHNS and SASEGT. The CDR3 runs 14 residues. The DNA for the CDR3 is TGTGCCAGCAGTCCCCCGGGACTAGCGAGTGAGCAGTTCTTC. Translated, it gives CASSPPGLASEQFF.

There are a few counts of this clone. The chain uses TRBV7-9 and TRBJ1-1; no clear D gene. Trimming removed 3 bases from V and 3 bases from J, with 17 bases in between. Germline CDR1 SEHNR, CDR2 FQNEAQ (reference sequence). There are 16 residues in the CDR3. CDR3 loop: CASSFLLPGVDTEAFF. Written as DNA, the CDR3 is TGTGCCAGCAGCTTTCTCCTCCCCGGGGTCGACACTGAAGCTTTCTTT.

The V call is TRBV7-9, the J call TRBJ2-7, with 8 bases matching TRBD2. Germline CDR1 reads SEHNR; CDR2 reads FQNEAQ (reference sequence). CDR3 length: 15 residues. V shed 5 bases, J shed 3 bases, and the junction held 9 bases outside the gene matches. CDR3 in amino acids: CASSPLLAEGYEQYF. CDR3 nucleotide sequence: TGTGCCAGCAGCCCTTTACTAGCGGAAGGCTACGAGCAGTACTTC. Based on the CDR3 plus reference TRBV7-9 and TRBJ2-7, the full variable domain is DTGVSQNPRHKITKRGQNVTFRCDPISEHNRLYWYRQTLGQGPEFLTYFQNEAQLEKSRLLSDRFSAERPKGSFSTLEIQRTEQGDSAMYLCASSPLLAEGYEQYFGPGTRLTVT.

The chain carries TRBV14 and TRBJ1-2, with D perhaps TRBD1 (5 bases). Trimming removed 1 base from V and 7 bases from J, with 13 bases in between. Germline loops: CDR1 SGHDN, CDR2 FVKESK. The CDR3 is made up of 14 amino acids. The CDR3 sequence: CASSQVRQGSGYTF. The CDR3 DNA sequence: TGTGCCAGCAGCCAAGTTCGGCAGGGATCTGGCTACACCTTC.

This clone was recorded a few times. The chain uses TRBV27 and TRBJ2-7, with TRBD1 matching over 7 bases. The CDR3 consists of 14 residues. From germline, CDR1 is MNHEY and CDR2 SMNVEV (reference sequence). Trimming cost V 3 bases and J 2 bases; bases outside gene matches: 4. The CDR3 sequence is CASSFSGTAYEQYF. CDR3 bases: TGTGCCAGCAGTTTTTCCGGGACAGCCTACGAGCAGTACTTC.

The rearrangement uses TRBV30 and TRBJ2-1, with TRBD2 matching over 7 bases. Germline V gives CDR1 GTSNPN, CDR2 SVGIG (reference sequence). V dropped 1 base and J dropped 11; count of bases not matched to a gene: 14. The CDR3 covers 15 residues. As DNA, the CDR3 is TGTGCCTGGAGTGGGGGGGGTAAGGGGTTTGACCAGCAGTTCTTC. Encoded protein: CAWSGGGKGFDQQFF.

V usage is TRBV2 and J usage is TRBJ2-1; 8 positions match TRBD1. This CDR3 has 13 amino acids. Germline assignment: CDR1 SNHLY and CDR2 FYNNEI. Trimming took 8 bases from V and 6 from J; bases not matched to a gene: 6. The CDR3, as DNA: TGTGCCAGCGAGGACAGGGCATCCAATGAGCAGTTCTTC. It is translated as CASEDRASNEQFF.

V usage is TRBV6-1 and J usage is TRBJ2-2; 8 bases agree with TRBD2. The CDR3 is 13 amino acids. Germline CDR1 MNHNS, CDR2 SASEGT. V shed 6 bases and J 6 bases; nucleotides not matched to a gene: 3. In nucleotides, the CDR3 is TGTGCCAGCAGACTAGCGGAGCCCGGGGAGCTGTTTTTT. Its translation is CASRLAEPGELFF.